This is a list of T cell receptor beta chains from one sample in a study of cytomegalovirus exposure and HLA in healthy donors. Method: immunoSEQ multiplex PCR; TCRdb's copy keeps in-frame clones and lacks some. Here the sample spans 230,000 or so clones, around 90% being singletons. Sequencing was done on a sample of PBMCs. The receptors here all came from a girl aged 2 to 9 in good health and CMV-seronegative. Both conserved end residues are part of each CDR3. D genes are given only for firm matches. Clone sizes are given selectively: once, few, many, or a class where the clone is expanded.

>TRBV5-6|TRBJ2-7|.|.
CASSDIAGLYEQYF
TGTGCCAGCAGCGATATTGCGGGCCTTTACGAGCAGTACTTC
>TRBV2|TRBJ2-2|TRBD2|.
CASSLAGGRTGELFF
TGTGCCAGCAGTTTGGCGGGAGGGCGGACTGGGGAGCTGTTTTTT
>TRBV29-1|TRBJ2-1|TRBD2|.
CSVQILPGLAGEGLRNEQFF
TGCAGCGTGCAAATATTACCGGGACTAGCGGGAGAAGGGCTGAGGAATGAGCAGTTCTTC
>TRBV5-5|TRBJ1-1|.|.
CASSSGAGNTEAFF
TGTGCCAGCAGCTCAGGGGCAGGGAACACTGAAGCTTTCTTT
>TRBV27|TRBJ2-1|TRBD2|.
CASSFVLAGNNEQFF
TGTGCCAGCAGTTTCGTACTAGCGGGGAATAATGAGCAGTTCTTC
>TRBV5-4|TRBJ1-6|TRBD1|.
CASRISGTDNSPLHF
TGTGCCAGCAGGATATCCGGGACAGATAATTCACCCCTCCACTTT
>TRBV9|TRBJ2-7|TRBD2|.
CASSVEPSGGSSSYEQYF
TGTGCCAGCAGCGTAGAGCCTAGCGGGGGGTCAAGCTCCTACGAGCAGTACTTC
>TRBV6-5|TRBJ1-5|TRBD1|.
CASRQTGDSNQPQHF
TGTGCCAGCAGGCAGACAGGGGATTCCAATCAGCCCCAGCATTTT
>TRBV5-1|TRBJ1-1|.|.
CASSHQEANTEAFF
TGCGCCAGCAGCCACCAGGAGGCCAACACTGAAGCTTTCTTT
>TRBV28|TRBJ1-5|TRBD1|.
CASSLYQGAQPQHF
TGTGCCAGCAGTTTATATCAGGGGGCTCAGCCCCAGCATTTT
>TRBV6-5|TRBJ1-4|.|.
CATRRGGFANEKLFF
TGTGCCACCCGAAGGGGAGGGTTTGCTAATGAAAAACTGTTTTTT
>TRBV29-1|TRBJ2-7|.|.
CSVQIMGAASSYEQYF
TGCAGCGTCCAGATCATGGGGGCGGCAAGTTCCTACGAGCAGTACTTC
>TRBV4-2|TRBJ2-3|TRBD2|.
CASSQRTSGDPDTQYF
TGTGCCAGCAGCCAAAGGACTAGCGGGGATCCAGATACGCAGTATTTT
>TRBV10-3|TRBJ2-5|.|once
CATSVGAETQYF
TGTGCCACCTCCGTGGGCGCGGAGACCCAGTACTTC
>TRBV5-6|TRBJ1-2|TRBD1|.
CASSPDRVDGYAF
TGTGCCAGCAGTCCGGACAGGGTCGATGGCTACGCCTTC
>TRBV7-9|TRBJ2-7|TRBD1|.
CASEDRQGTNEQYF
TGTGCCAGCGAAGACCGACAGGGCACGAACGAGCAGTACTTC
>TRBV6-5|TRBJ2-1|TRBD1|.
CASSFRPGQGGNEQFF
TGTGCCAGCAGTTTTCGACCGGGACAGGGGGGCAATGAGCAGTTCTTC
>TRBV13|TRBJ2-7|TRBD2|.
CASSLGTSGRCNF
TGTGCCAGCAGCTTAGGGACTAGCGGGAGGTGCAACTTC
>TRBV7-2|TRBJ2-5|.|.
CASSRTWQETQYF
TGTGCCAGCAGCAGGACTTGGCAAGAGACCCAGTACTTC
>TRBV7-8|TRBJ2-1|.|.
CASSGQRQRSYNEQFF
TGTGCCAGCAGCGGCCAACGGCAGAGGTCCTACAATGAGCAGTTCTTC
>TRBV18|TRBJ2-1|.|.
CASSPDNEQFF
TGTGCCAGCTCACCCGACAATGAGCAGTTCTTC
>TRBV11-2|TRBJ2-7|.|.
CASRLDYGPYEQYF
TGTGCCAGCAGATTGGACTATGGCCCCTACGAGCAGTACTTC
>TRBV7-2|TRBJ2-6|TRBD1|.
CASSLPSKGQGSGANVLTF
TGTGCCAGCAGCTTACCCTCGAAGGGACAGGGGTCCGGGGCCAACGTCCTGACTTTC
>TRBV7-6|TRBJ1-2|TRBD1|once
CASSPQGARYTGGYTF
TGTGCCAGCAGCCCACAGGGGGCCCGATATACCGGTGGCTACACCTTC
>TRBV19|TRBJ1-2|TRBD1|.
CASSVPTGPANYGYTF
TGTGCCAGTAGTGTCCCGACAGGGCCCGCTAACTATGGCTACACCTTC
>TRBV9|TRBJ2-2|.|.
CASSEQEGQTGELFF
TGTGCCAGCTCGGAGCAGGAGGGTCAGACCGGGGAGCTGTTTTTT
>TRBV7-9|TRBJ1-5|.|.
CASSSGLNQPQHF
TGTGCCAGCAGTTCAGGTCTCAATCAGCCCCAGCATTTT
>TRBV7-8|TRBJ1-3|.|.
CASSLGASLSGNTIYF
TGTGCCAGCAGCTTAGGGGCCAGCCTCTCTGGAAACACCATATATTTT
>TRBV27|TRBJ2-3|TRBD2|once
CASRVAGGSPGPDTQYF
TGTGCCAGCAGGGTAGCGGGGGGGTCACCGGGCCCAGATACGCAGTATTTT
>TRBV7-6|TRBJ1-1|.|.
CASSLGGQNTEAFF
TGTGCCAGCAGCTTAGGGGGGCAGAACACTGAAGCTTTCTTT
>TRBV6-5|TRBJ2-2|TRBD1|.
CASSYSKGAFSGELFF
TGTGCCAGCAGTTACTCAAAGGGGGCTTTCTCCGGGGAGCTGTTTTTT
>TRBV27|TRBJ2-3|.|.
CASSPLSVNTQYF
TGTGCCAGCAGTCCTCTTAGCGTGAATACGCAGTATTTT
>TRBV9|TRBJ1-1|TRBD1|.
CASSPGQANTEAFF
TGTGCCAGCAGCCCAGGACAGGCCAACACTGAAGCTTTCTTT
>TRBV15|TRBJ2-7|TRBD1|.
CATSSSTGQGSYEQYF
TGTGCCACCAGCTCCTCCACCGGACAGGGAAGTTACGAGCAGTACTTC
>TRBV27|TRBJ1-3|.|.
CASSLGGLGNTIYF
TGTGCCAGCAGTTTAGGAGGGCTCGGAAACACCATATATTTT
>TRBV7-2|TRBJ2-7|.|.
CASSLYQAVGYEQYF
TGTGCCAGCAGCTTATATCAGGCCGTGGGCTACGAGCAGTACTTC
>TRBV18|TRBJ2-5|.|.
CASSPGAEETQYF
TGTGCCAGCTCACCGGGGGCGGAAGAGACCCAGTACTTC
>TRBV2|TRBJ2-5|.|once
CASRGGTQYF
TGTGCCAGCAGGGGGGGGACCCAGTACTTC
>TRBV6-5|TRBJ1-2|.|.
CASSYLLGGGRDGYTF
TGTGCCAGCAGTTATCTGTTGGGAGGGGGAAGGGATGGCTACACCTTC
>TRBV30|TRBJ1-2|.|.
CAWRDSLYGYTF
TGTGCCTGGCGGGACTCACTCTATGGCTACACCTTC
>TRBV27|TRBJ1-1|.|.
CASRTGKTEAFF
TGTGCCAGCAGAACAGGGAAAACTGAAGCTTTCTTT
>TRBV6-1|TRBJ1-5|.|.
CASTRTAINQPQHF
TGTGCCAGCACCCGGACAGCAATAAATCAGCCCCAGCATTTT